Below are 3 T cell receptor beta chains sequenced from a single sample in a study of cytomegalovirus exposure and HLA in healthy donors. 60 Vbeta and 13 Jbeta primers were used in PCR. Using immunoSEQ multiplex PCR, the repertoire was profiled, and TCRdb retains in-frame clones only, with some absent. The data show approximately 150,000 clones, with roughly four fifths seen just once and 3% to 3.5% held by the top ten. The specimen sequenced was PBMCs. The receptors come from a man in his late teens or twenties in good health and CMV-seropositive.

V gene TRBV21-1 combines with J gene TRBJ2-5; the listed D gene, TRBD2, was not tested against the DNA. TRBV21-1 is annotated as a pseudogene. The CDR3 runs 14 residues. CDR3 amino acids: CASSRTSGTETQYF. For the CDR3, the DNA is TGTGCCAGCAGCCGGACTAGCGGGACTGAGACCCAGTACTTC.

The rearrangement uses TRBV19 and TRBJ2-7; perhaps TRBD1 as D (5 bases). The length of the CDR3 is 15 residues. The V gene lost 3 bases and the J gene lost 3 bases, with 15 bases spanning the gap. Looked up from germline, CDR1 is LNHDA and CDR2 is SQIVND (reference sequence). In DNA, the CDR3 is TGTGCCAGTAGTATTGCCCAGGGCTATATCTACGAGCAGTACTTC. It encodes CASSIAQGYIYEQYF.

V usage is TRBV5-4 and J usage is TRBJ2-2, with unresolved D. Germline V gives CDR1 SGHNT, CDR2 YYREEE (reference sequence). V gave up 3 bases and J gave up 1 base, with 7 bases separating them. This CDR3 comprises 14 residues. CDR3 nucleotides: TGTGCCAGCAGCTCAAACTGGAACACCGGGGAGCTGTTTTTT. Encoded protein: CASSSNWNTGELFF.